The 11 T cell receptor beta chains reported below all come from one sample, sequenced in a study of blood T cell repertoires in COVID-19. Some clones are missing from TCRdb's copy, which holds only in-frame ones; the method was immunoSEQ multiplex PCR. The repertoire holds some 350,000 clones, 90% seen once, with roughly 6.8% in the top ten. Specimen: peripheral blood. Receptors originate from a man aged 18 to 29 with active or convalescent COVID-19.

This chain connects TRBV28 to TRBJ1-2; D call uncertain. CDR3 length: 15 residues. Between the trimmed V and J ends, which lost 3 bases and 7 bases, there was a span of 18 bases. Germline V gene lookup returns CDR1 MDHEN and CDR2 SYDVKM. This CDR3 is CASSLGNGRTVGYTF. The CDR3 DNA follows: TGTGCCAGCAGTTTGGGGAACGGGCGGACTGTTGGCTACACCTTC.

The chain uses TRBV28 and TRBJ1-5; TRBD1 aligns across 8 bases. The CDR3 spans 16 residues. Germline V CDR1 and CDR2: MDHEN, SYDVKM. V lost 1 base, J lost 5 bases, and 7 bases stayed unmatched. CDR3: CASSLLGMGQDQPQHF. The CDR3 nucleotides read TGTGCCAGCAGTTTATTGGGTATGGGACAGGATCAGCCCCAGCATTTT.

The table lists this clone with a count of one. V is TRBV19 and J is TRBJ2-2; no clear D. In germline, CDR1 is LNHDA, CDR2 SQIVND (reference sequence). The CDR3 spans 12 residues. Trimming pared 8 bases from V and 4 bases from J, leaving 8 bases between. The CDR3 reads CASSLFTGELFF. The CDR3 nucleotides read TGTGCCAGTTCCCTGTTCACCGGGGAGCTGTTTTTT.

The chain employs TRBV27 and TRBJ2-7; D might be TRBD2 (5 bases). V gave up 4 bases and J gave up 2 bases, with 9 bases separating them. The CDR3 totals 13 residues. Germline V gene data show CDR1 as MNHEY and CDR2 as SMNVEV (reference sequence). Here the CDR3 reads CASSSLGTYEQYF. CDR3 coding DNA: TGTGCCAGCAGTTCTCTCGGGACCTACGAGCAGTACTTC.

This clone was seen a handful of times. The chain employs TRBV7-2 and TRBJ2-5, with TRBD2 as a possible D gene (5 bases). Trimming removed 4 bases from V and 5 bases from J, with 14 bases in between. Germline V gene sequence: CDR1 SGHTA, CDR2 FQGNSA. This CDR3 has 14 amino acids. The DNA of the CDR3 is TGTGCCAGCAGCTCTACCGGGATTGTGGAGACCCAGTACTTC. Translated, it gives CASSSTGIVETQYF. Full variable domain (rest looked up from reference TRBV7-2 and TRBJ2-5): GAGVSQSPSNKVTEKGKDVELRCDPISGHTALYWYRQSLGQGLEFLIYFQGNSAPDKSGLPSDRFSAERTGGSVSTLTIQRTQQEDSAVYLCASSSTGIVETQYFGPGTRLLVL.

The rearrangement links TRBV2 to TRBJ2-2; D uncertain. The V gene's germline CDR1 is SNHLY and CDR2 FYNNEI. V lost 6 bases and J 3 bases, leaving 11 bases between the germline ends. The CDR3 is 14 residues long. CDR3 sequence (DNA): TGTGCCAGCAGAGACGACACGGACACCGGGGAGCTGTTTTTT. It encodes CASRDDTDTGELFF.

This clone was counted a single time. The chain joins TRBV9 to TRBJ2-5; 9 nucleotides line up with TRBD2. CDR1 and CDR2 from the germline V gene are SGDLS and YYNGEE. The CDR3 is made up of 16 amino acids. After removal of 0 bases from V and 1 base from J, the junction contained 4 bases not matched to a gene. CDR3 in DNA: TGTGCCAGCAGCGTAGCAACTAGCGGGTTCCAAGAGACCCAGTACTTC. Protein sequence: CASSVATSGFQETQYF.

The chain combines TRBV7-2 with TRBJ1-2; possible D gene TRBD1, 6 bases. Per the germline V gene, CDR1 is SGHTA and CDR2 is FQGNSA. V lost 5 bases and J lost 2, with 15 bases in between. This CDR3 contains 15 residues. The DNA of the CDR3 is TGTGCCAGCAGCCTCATGAGCCAGGGGAACTATGGCTACACCTTC. Amino acid sequence: CASSLMSQGNYGYTF.

The CDR3 here is CASSLKVTGGNEQFF. For the CDR3, the DNA is TGTGCCAGCAGCTTAAAGGTGACAGGGGGCAATGAGCAGTTCTTC. The chain carries TRBV11-1 and TRBJ2-1, with 9 bases that match TRBD1. With V trimmed by 2 bases and J by 6 bases, 5 bases remained unmatched. Germline V gene data show CDR1 as SGHAT and CDR2 as FQDESV (reference sequence). CDR3 length: 15 residues.

V and J are TRBV11-2 and TRBJ2-1; D not resolved. V was cut by 5 bases and J by 9 bases, with 14 bases left in between. The CDR3 consists of 13 residues. Germline loops: CDR1 SGHAT, CDR2 FQNNGV. Written as DNA, the CDR3 is TGTGCCAGCAGCACAGCCTTGGTCGCTGAGCAGTTCTTC. It yields the protein CASSTALVAEQFF.

In nucleotides, the CDR3 is TGTGCCAGCAGCCCTTTTGGAGGGGCGAACACTGAAGCTTTCTTT. This sequence encodes CASSPFGGANTEAFF. V and J are TRBV9 and TRBJ1-1, with a weak D call TRBD1 (5 bases). The CDR3 covers 15 residues. V was trimmed by 4 bases and J by 1 base, leaving 14 bases between them. The germline V gene encodes CDR1 SGDLS and CDR2 YYNGEE.